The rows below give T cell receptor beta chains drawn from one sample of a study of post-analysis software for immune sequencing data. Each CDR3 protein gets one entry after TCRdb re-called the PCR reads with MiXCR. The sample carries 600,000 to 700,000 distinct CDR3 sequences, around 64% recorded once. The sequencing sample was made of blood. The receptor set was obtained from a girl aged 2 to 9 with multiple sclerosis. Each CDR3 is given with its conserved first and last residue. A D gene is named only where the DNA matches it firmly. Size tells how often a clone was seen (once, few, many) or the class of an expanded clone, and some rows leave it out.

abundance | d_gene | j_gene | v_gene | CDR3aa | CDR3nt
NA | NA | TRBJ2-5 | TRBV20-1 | CSASRQGQETQYF | TGCAGTGCTAGCCGGCAGGGCCAAGAGACCCAGTACTTC
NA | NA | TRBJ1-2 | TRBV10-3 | CAISEDRVYGYTF | TGTGCCATCAGTGAGGACCGAGTCTACGGCTACACCTTC
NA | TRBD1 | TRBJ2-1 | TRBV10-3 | CAILTGTGNYNEQFF | TGTGCCATTTTGACCGGGACAGGTAATTACAATGAGCAGTTCTTC
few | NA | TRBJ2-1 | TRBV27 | CASSKDWPTYNEQFF | TGTGCCAGCAGCAAAGACTGGCCAACCTACAATGAGCAGTTCTTC
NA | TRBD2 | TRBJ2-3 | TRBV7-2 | CASSIAGVFTDTQYF | TGTGCCAGCAGCATAGCGGGAGTCTTCACAGATACGCAGTATTTT
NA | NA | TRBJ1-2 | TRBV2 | CASSEDEGSYGYTF | TGTGCCAGCAGTGAAGATGAGGGGAGTTACGGCTACACCTTC
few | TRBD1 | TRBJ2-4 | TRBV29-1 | CSVEDRVKNIQYF | TGCAGCGTTGAGGACAGGGTCAAAAACATTCAGTACTTC
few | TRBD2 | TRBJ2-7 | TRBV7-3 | CASSSGLLYEQYF | TGTGCCAGCAGCTCGGGACTACTCTACGAGCAGTACTTC
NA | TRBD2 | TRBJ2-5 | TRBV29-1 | CSVDDVAGGWETQYF | TGCAGCGTTGATGACGTAGCGGGAGGATGGGAGACCCAGTACTTC
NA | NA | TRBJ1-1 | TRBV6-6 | CASSYGGGGRDTEAFF | TGTGCCAGCAGTTACGGGGGCGGAGGTAGGGACACTGAAGCTTTCTTT
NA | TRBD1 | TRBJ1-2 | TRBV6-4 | CASSPSWTGHGYTF | TGTGCCAGCAGCCCCTCCTGGACAGGGCATGGCTACACCTTC
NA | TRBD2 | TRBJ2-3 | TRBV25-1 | CASSGLAGTSTDTQYF | TGTGCCAGCAGCGGACTAGCGGGTACCAGCACAGATACGCAGTATTTT
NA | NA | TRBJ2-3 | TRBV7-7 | CASSLERDLSTDTQYF | TGTGCCAGCAGCTTAGAAAGGGACCTTAGCACAGATACGCAGTATTTT
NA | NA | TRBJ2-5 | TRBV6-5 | CASSTRSRAREQYF | TGTGCCAGCAGTACGCGATCGCGGGCCCGGGAGCAGTACTTC
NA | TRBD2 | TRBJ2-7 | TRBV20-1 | CSAGLAGGEQYF | TGCAGTGCTGGACTAGCGGGAGGGGAGCAGTACTTC
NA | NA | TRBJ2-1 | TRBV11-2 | CASSFRRSLSYNEQFF | TGTGCCAGCAGCTTCCGGCGGTCACTCTCCTACAATGAGCAGTTCTTC
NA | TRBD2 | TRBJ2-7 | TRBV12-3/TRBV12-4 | CASRPGLAGGTQYF | TGTGCCAGCAGGCCCGGACTAGCGGGTGGTACCCAGTACTTC
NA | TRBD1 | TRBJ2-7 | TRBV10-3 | CAIRGTGGVEQYF | TGTGCCATCAGAGGGACAGGGGGCGTCGAGCAGTACTTC
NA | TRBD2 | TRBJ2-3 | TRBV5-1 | CASRMGAGAAQYF | TGCGCCAGCAGGATGGGCGCGGGAGCGGCGCAGTATTTT
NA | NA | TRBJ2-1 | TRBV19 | CASGLYPVRVGSEQFF | TGTGCCAGTGGCTTATACCCGGTAAGGGTTGGAAGTGAGCAGTTCTTC
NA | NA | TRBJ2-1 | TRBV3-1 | CASSPHPIRGTGQFF | TGTGCCAGCAGCCCACACCCAATACGCGGGACGGGGCAGTTCTTC
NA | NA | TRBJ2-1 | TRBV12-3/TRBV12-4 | CASSSRRLQLNEQFF | TGTGCCAGCAGTTCTCGCCGACTACAGCTTAATGAGCAGTTCTTC
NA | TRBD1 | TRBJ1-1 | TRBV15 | CATSRDRGFTEAFF | TGTGCCACCAGCCGGGACAGGGGATTCACTGAAGCTTTCTTT
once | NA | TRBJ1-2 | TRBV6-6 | CASSYLGGTDYGYTF | TGTGCAAGCAGTTATTTAGGGGGTACAGACTATGGCTACACCTTC
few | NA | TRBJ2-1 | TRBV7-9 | CASSLGWGGDYNEQFF | TGTGCCAGCAGCTTAGGCTGGGGCGGAGACTACAATGAGCAGTTCTTC
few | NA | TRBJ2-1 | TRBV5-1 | CASSGRLGLPHEQFF | TGCGCCAGCAGCGGGCGCCTGGGACTCCCCCATGAGCAGTTCTTC
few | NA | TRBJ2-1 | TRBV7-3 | CASSLDRSHEQFF | TGTGCCAGCAGCCTAGACAGGTCCCATGAGCAGTTCTTC
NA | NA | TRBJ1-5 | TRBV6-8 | CASSYSRASLPRDQPQHF | TGTGCCAGCAGTTACTCGAGGGCCTCGCTCCCGAGGGATCAGCCCCAGCATTTT
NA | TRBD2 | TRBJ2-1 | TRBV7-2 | CASGLGSSGNNEQFF | TGTGCCAGCGGCTTAGGGTCTAGCGGCAACAATGAGCAGTTCTTC
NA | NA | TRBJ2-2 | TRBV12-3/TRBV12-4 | CASSLASTGELFF | TGTGCCAGCAGTTTAGCGAGTACCGGGGAGCTGTTTTTT
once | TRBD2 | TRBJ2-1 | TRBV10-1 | CASSEWGASGGRDEQFF | TGCGCCAGCAGTGAGTGGGGGGCTAGCGGGGGTAGAGATGAGCAGTTCTTC
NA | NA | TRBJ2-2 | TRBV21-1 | CASSFDRELNTGELFF | TGTGCCAGCAGCTTCGACAGGGAGTTGAACACCGGGGAGCTGTTTTTT
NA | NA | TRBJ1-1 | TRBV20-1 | CSARDRGRPNTEAFF | TGCAGTGCTAGAGACAGGGGACGGCCGAACACTGAAGCTTTCTTT
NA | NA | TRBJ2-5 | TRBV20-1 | CSARWKTQETQYF | TGCAGTGCTAGGTGGAAAACCCAAGAGACCCAGTACTTC
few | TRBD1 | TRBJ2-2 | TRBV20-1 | CSARTAGGNTGELFF | TGCAGTGCTAGGACCGCAGGGGGGAACACCGGGGAGCTGTTTTTT
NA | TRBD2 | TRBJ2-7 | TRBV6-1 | CASSEESGGAREQYF | TGTGCCAGCAGTGAAGAAAGCGGGGGGGCTCGAGAGCAGTACTTC
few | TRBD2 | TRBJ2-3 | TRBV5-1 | CASSSSLAGATDTQYF | TGCGCCAGCAGCTCTTCCCTAGCGGGAGCGACAGATACGCAGTATTTT
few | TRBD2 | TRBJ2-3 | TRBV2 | CASSELGPRGTSGSSTDTQYF | TGTGCCAGCAGTGAACTGGGACCCAGAGGGACTAGCGGCTCTAGCACAGATACGCAGTATTTT
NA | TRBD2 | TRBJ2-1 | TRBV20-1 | CSAPPGGAGEYNEQFF | TGCAGTGCTCCCCCCGGAGGAGCGGGAGAGTACAATGAGCAGTTCTTC
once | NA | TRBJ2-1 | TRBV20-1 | CSAQNGGGRGNEQFF | TGCAGTGCCCAGAATGGGGGAGGACGCGGGAATGAGCAGTTCTTC
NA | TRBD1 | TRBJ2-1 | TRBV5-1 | CASSWGQGGAYNEQFF | TGCGCCAGCAGCTGGGGACAGGGGGGCGCCTACAATGAGCAGTTCTTC
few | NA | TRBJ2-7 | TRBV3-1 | CASSLDRGGDEQYF | TGTGCCAGCAGCCTCGACAGGGGAGGGGACGAGCAGTACTTC
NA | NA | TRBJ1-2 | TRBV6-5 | CASSYSRFGDGGNYTF | TGTGCCAGCAGTTACTCCCGATTTGGAGACGGGGGGAACTACACCTTC
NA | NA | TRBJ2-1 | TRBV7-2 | CASSREVINEQFF | TGTGCCAGCAGCCGCGAAGTTATCAATGAGCAGTTCTTC
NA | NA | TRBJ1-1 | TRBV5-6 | CASSLGQGITEAFF | TGTGCCAGCAGCTTGGGGCAGGGGATTACCGAAGCTTTCTTT
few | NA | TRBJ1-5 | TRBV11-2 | CASSRAGDQPQHF | TGTGCCAGCAGCCGGGCAGGGGACCAGCCCCAGCATTTT
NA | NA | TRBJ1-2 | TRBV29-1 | CSVSQGDGYTF | TGCAGCGTTTCCCAGGGAGATGGCTACACCTTC